The T cell receptor (beta chain) described here comes from a study of blood T cells in healthy people across ages. Study-wide points: More naive CD4+ cells and higher diversity marked long-lived donors relative to aged donors.

The CDR3 is 14 amino acids. Per germline, CDR1 DFQATT and CDR2 SNEGSKA (reference sequence). Sample-barcoded 5' priming and a J-beta primer mix drove a second PCR of roughly 6 to 12 cycles. MiXCR, run by TCRdb on the 5' RACE reads, gives a single entry per CDR3 protein. This sample yields around 1.7 million distinct CDR3 sequences, of which 28% are seen a single time; 7.7% belongs to the top ten. Concerning this clonotype: As yet, its antigen is unknown. A much larger clone lies one base from this, so it may be a read error.

The receptor comes from a woman aged 25 to 39 in good health. Sequencing used blood. The chain has TRBV20-1 and TRBJ2-5, with 8 bases identical to TRBD2. The DNA matches TRBJ2-7 better at its end, which makes the J call doubtful. Here the CDR3 DNA reads TGCGGTGCTAGCCCCCAAGCGGGAGTCTACGAGCAGTACTTC. Residues: CGASPQAGVYEQYF.